This T cell receptor (beta chain) derives from a study of OX40 agonist ivuxolimab in advanced cancers. In terms of the full investigation: Ivuxolimab was an agonistic, fully human IgG2 monoclonal antibody directed against OX40 (CD134), a costimulatory receptor. Intravenous ivuxolimab was administered to patients every 2 weeks at six dose levels: 0.01, 0.1, 0.3, 1.5, 3 and 10 mg/kg. Of the approximately 50 dose-escalation patients, hepatocellular carcinoma was present in around 20, melanoma in roughly 15, renal cell carcinoma in 9 and head and neck cancer in 9. The dose-escalation cohort was around 84% male with a mean age of about 60 years, ranging from about 23 to 85. Prior anti-PD-1, anti-PD-L1 or anti-CTLA-4 therapy was permitted, and about 40% of dose-escalation patients had received checkpoint inhibitors. Partial responses occurred in three dose-escalation patients: two with cutaneous melanoma and one with hepatocellular carcinoma. The purpose of peripheral TCRbeta sequencing was to test whether ivuxolimab changed TCR sequence diversity and led to clonal T-cell expansion. The paper describes the monotherapy dose-escalation part (N ≈ 50 patients) of the phase I trial of ivuxolimab. Study-wide findings and limitations: On average, CD8+ T cells showed more expanded clones than CD4+ T cells after ivuxolimab. Antigen specificity was not determined for the clonally expanded peripheral T cells. Low levels of normalized T-cell clonal expansion were also seen in some nonresponding patients. At doses from 0.1 to 3.0 mg/kg, clonal expansion was seen in both CD4+ and CD8+ blood T cells between baseline and week 6. In partial responders in the 0.1-3.0 mg/kg groups, normalized peripheral clonal expansion was found to be among the lowest, especially among CD8+ T cells.

With regard to this clone: Its antigen is still unknown. Base qualities are missing; no much larger clone stands one base away.

The CDR3 has 13 amino acids, counting the end cysteine and phenylalanine. Only the CDR3 DNA stays, 39 bases, in frame from base 1. Based on the germline V gene, the CDR1 and CDR2 sequences are MNHNS and SASEGT. V was cut back by 6 bases and J by 1 base, leaving a gap of 9 bases between them. The trial excluded patients who had a history of autoimmune disease or who were on systemic immunosuppression. In every dose cohort, peripheral blood was drawn for TCR sequencing at baseline, cycle 4 day 1, and cycle 7 day 1. Samples were obtained from an open-label, multicenter, first-in-human phase I dose-escalation trial of ivuxolimab. The trial enrolled adults with locally advanced or metastatic head and neck squamous cell, hepatocellular, melanoma or renal cell carcinoma. Before TCR sequencing, CD4+ and CD8+ T cells were separately sorted from peripheral blood. Genomic DNA was extracted from sorted cells for sequencing of the TCRbeta CDR3 region. The immunoSEQ Assay was used to sequence the TCRbeta CDR3 regions. Held by TCRdb, this immuneACCESS table contains in-frame sequences only and omits some clones. Under half of the omission traces to an unresolved V gene where checked; the cause of the rest is unknown. This sample comprises 40,000 or so clones, more than 70% of them detected only once. The ten largest clones capture 12% of the sample.

The sequence was obtained from an adult with an advanced solid tumor such as melanoma, head and neck, liver or kidney cancer. The sample consisted of CD4+ or CD8+ T cells sorted from blood, taken in a trial of the OX40 agonist ivuxolimab. The V gene is TRBV6-1 and the J gene is TRBJ1-1; no D gene is confidently identified. The DNA sequence is TGTGCCAGCAGGCCCCCGCGGAACACTGAAGCTTTCTTT. This yields the protein CASRPPRNTEAFF.